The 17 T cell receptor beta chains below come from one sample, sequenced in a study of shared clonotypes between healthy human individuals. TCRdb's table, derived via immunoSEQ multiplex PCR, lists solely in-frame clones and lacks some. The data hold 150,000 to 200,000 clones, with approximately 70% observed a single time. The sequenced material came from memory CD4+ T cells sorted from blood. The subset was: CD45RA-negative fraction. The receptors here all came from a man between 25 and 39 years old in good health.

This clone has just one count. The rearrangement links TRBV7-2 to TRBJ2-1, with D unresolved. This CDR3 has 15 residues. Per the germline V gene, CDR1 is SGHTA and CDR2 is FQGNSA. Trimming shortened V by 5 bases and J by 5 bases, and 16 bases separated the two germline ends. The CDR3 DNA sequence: TGTGCCAGCAGCACTAACCCCCTAGTTAACAATGAGCAGTTCTTC. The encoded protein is CASSTNPLVNNEQFF.

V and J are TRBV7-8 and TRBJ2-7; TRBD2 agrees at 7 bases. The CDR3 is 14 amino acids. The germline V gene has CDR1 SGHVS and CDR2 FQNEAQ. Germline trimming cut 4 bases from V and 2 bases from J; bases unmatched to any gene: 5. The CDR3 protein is CASSSPAGTYEQYF. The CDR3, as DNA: TGTGCCAGCAGCTCTCCAGCGGGGACCTACGAGCAGTACTTC. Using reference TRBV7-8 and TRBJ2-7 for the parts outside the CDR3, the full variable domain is GAGVSQSPRYKVAKRGQDVALRCDPISGHVSLFWYQQALGQGPEFLTYFQNEAQLDKSGLPSDRFFAERPEGSVSTLKIQRTQQEDSAVYLCASSSPAGTYEQYFGPGTRLTVT.

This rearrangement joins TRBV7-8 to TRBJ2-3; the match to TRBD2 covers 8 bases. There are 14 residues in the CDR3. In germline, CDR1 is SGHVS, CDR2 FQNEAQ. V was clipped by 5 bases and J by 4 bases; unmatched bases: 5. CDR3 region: CASSLGLASDTQYF. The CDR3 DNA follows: TGTGCCAGCAGCCTAGGACTAGCCTCAGATACGCAGTATTTT.

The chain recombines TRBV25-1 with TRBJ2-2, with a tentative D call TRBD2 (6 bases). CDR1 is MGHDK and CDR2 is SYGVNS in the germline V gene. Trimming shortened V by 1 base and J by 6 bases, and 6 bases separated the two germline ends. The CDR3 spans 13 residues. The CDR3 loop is CASSESSAGELFF. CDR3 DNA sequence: TGTGCCAGCAGTGAATCTAGCGCCGGGGAGCTGTTTTTT.

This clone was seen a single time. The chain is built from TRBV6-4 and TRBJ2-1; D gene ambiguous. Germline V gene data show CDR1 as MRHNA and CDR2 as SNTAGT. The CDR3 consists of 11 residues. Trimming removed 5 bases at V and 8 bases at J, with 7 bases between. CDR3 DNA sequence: TGTGCCAGCAGTAGATGGTATGAGCAGTTCTTC. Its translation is CASSRWYEQFF.

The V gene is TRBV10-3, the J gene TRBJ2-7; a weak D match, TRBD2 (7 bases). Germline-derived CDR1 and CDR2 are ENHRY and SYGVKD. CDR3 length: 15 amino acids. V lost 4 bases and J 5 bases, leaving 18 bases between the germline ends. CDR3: CAISGRGAVDNEQYF. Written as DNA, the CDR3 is TGTGCCATCAGTGGTCGGGGGGCGGTTGACAACGAGCAGTACTTC.

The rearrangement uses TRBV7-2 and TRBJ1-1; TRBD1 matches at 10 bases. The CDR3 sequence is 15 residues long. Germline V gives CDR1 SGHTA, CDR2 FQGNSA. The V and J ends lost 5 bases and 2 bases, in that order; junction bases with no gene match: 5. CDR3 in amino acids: CASSRTGGRNTEAFF. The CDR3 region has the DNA TGTGCCAGCAGCCGGACAGGGGGGAGAAACACTGAAGCTTTCTTT.

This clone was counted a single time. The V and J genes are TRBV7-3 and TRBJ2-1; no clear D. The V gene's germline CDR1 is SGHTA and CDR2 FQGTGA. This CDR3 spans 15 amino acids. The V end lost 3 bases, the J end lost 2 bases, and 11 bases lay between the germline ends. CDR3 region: CASSFSGLAYNEQFF. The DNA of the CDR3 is TGTGCCAGCAGCTTTTCTGGGTTAGCCTACAATGAGCAGTTCTTC.

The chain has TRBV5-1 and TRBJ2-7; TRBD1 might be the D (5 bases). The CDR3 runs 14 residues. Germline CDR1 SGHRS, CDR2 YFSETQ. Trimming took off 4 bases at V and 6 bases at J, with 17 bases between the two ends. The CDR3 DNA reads TGCGCCAGCAGCCCGGACACCCCCCTGAGCGAGCAGTACTTC. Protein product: CASSPDTPLSEQYF.

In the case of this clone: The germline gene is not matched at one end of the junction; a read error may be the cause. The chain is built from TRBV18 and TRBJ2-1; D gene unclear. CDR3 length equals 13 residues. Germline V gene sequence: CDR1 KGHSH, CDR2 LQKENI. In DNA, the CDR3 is TGTGCCAGCTCCCAAAGCTCCTTCAATGAGCAGTTCTTC. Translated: CASSQSSFNEQFF.

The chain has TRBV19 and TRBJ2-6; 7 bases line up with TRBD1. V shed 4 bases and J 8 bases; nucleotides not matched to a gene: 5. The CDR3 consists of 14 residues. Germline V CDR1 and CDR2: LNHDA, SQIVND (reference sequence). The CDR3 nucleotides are TGTGCCAGTAGTAATTCACAGGGGTCCAACGTCCTGACTTTC. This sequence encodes CASSNSQGSNVLTF. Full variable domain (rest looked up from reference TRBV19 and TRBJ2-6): DGGITQSPKYLFRKEGQNVTLSCEQNLNHDAMYWYRQDPGQGLRLIYYSQIVNDFQKGDIAEGYSVSREKKESFPLTVTSAQKNPTAFYLCASSNSQGSNVLTFGAGSRLTVL.

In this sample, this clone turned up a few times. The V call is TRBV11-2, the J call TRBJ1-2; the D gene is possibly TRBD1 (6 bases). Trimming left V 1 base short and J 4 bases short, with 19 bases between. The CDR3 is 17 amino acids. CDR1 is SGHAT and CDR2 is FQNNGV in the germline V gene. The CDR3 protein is CASSLGRGGQLSYGYTF. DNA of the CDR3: TGTGCCAGCAGCTTAGGGAGGGGAGGACAGCTTTCCTATGGCTACACCTTC. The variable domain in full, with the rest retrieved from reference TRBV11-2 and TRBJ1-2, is EAGVAQSPRYKIIEKRQSVAFWCNPISGHATLYWYQQILGQGPKLLIQFQNNGVVDDSQLPKDRFSAERLKGVDSTLKIQPAKLEDSAVYLCASSLGRGGQLSYGYTFGSGTRLTVV.

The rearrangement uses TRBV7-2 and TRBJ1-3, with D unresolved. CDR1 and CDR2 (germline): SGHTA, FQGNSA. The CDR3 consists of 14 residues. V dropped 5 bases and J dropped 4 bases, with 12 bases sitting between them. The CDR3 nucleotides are TGTGCCAGCAGCAGATTGAGTGTCGGAAACACCATATATTTT. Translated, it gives CASSRLSVGNTIYF.

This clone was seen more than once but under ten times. CDR3 sequence: CSVERLGKPYEQYF. The DNA for the CDR3 is TGCAGCGTTGAACGACTAGGAAAACCCTACGAGCAGTACTTC. The chain carries TRBV29-1 and TRBJ2-7, with TRBD2 as a possible D gene (6 bases). V was cut by 2 bases and J by 2 bases, with 13 bases left in between. The CDR3 length is 14 residues. Germline V gives CDR1 SQVTM, CDR2 ANQGSEA.

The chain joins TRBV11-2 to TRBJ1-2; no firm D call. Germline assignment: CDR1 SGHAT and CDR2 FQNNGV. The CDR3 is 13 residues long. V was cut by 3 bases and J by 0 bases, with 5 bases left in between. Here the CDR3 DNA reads TGTGCCAGCAGCTTTGCCACTAACTATGGCTACACCTTC. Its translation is CASSFATNYGYTF.

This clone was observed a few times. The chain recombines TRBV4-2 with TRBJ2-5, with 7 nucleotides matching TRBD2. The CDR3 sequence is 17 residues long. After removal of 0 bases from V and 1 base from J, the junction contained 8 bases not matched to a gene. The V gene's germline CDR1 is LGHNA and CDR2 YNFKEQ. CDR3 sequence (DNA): TGTGCCAGCAGCCAAGAGTGGGGCGGGAGTGGCCAAGAGACCCAGTACTTC. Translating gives CASSQEWGGSGQETQYF.

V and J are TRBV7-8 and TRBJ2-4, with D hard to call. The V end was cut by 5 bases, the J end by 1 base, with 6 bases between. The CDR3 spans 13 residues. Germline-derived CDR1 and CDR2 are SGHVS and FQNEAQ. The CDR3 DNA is TGTGCCAGCAGCCAATCGGCCAAAAACATTCAGTACTTC. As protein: CASSQSAKNIQYF.